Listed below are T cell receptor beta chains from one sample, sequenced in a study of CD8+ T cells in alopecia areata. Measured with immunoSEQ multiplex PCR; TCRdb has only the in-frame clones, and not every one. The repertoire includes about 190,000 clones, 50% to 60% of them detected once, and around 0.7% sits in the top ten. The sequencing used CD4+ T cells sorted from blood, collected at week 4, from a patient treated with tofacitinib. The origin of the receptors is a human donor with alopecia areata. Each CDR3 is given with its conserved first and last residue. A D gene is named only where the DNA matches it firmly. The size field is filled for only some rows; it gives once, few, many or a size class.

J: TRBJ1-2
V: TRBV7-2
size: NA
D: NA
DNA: TGTGCCAGCAGCCCCGGGCCGAGGATAGAAACTAACTATGGCTACACCTTC
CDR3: CASSPGPRIETNYGYTF

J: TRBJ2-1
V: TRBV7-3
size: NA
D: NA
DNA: TGTGCCAGCAGTTTTCGCGTTGGGGGGACAAGCTCCTACAATGAGCAGTTCTTC
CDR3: CASSFRVGGTSSYNEQFF

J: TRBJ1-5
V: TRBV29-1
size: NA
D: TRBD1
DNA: TGCAGCGCCCAGACAGGGGAAGGTCAGCCCCAGCATTTT
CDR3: CSAQTGEGQPQHF

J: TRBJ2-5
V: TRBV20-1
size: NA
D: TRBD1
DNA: TGCAGTGCAAATAGTGGAGACAGGGGCTACTTC
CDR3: CSANSGDRGYF

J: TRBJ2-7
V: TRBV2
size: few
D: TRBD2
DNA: TGTGCCAGCAGTGAGGGACTAGCTACCGAGCAGTACTTC
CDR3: CASSEGLATEQYF

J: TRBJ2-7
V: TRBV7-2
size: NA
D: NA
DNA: TGTGCCAGCAGCCCGGACTTCAGCTCCTACGAGCAGTACTTC
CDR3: CASSPDFSSYEQYF

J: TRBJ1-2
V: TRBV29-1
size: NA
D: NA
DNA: TGCAGCGTTCCCCAGGGGAACTATGGCTACACCTTC
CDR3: CSVPQGNYGYTF

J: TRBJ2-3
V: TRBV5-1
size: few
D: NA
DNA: TGCGCCAGCAGCTTGGAGGGGAATACGCAGTATTTT
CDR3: CASSLEGNTQYF

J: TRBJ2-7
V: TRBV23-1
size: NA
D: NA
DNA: TGCGCCAGCAGTCAATCGCCCAAGCACGAGCAGTACTTC
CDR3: CASSQSPKHEQYF

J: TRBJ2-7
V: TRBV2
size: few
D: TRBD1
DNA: TGTGCCAGCAGTCCAGACAGGGTATACGAGCAGTACTTC
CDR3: CASSPDRVYEQYF

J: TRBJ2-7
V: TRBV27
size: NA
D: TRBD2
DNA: TGTGCCAGCAAGACTAGCGGGATTGGCGAGCAGTACTTC
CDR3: CASKTSGIGEQYF